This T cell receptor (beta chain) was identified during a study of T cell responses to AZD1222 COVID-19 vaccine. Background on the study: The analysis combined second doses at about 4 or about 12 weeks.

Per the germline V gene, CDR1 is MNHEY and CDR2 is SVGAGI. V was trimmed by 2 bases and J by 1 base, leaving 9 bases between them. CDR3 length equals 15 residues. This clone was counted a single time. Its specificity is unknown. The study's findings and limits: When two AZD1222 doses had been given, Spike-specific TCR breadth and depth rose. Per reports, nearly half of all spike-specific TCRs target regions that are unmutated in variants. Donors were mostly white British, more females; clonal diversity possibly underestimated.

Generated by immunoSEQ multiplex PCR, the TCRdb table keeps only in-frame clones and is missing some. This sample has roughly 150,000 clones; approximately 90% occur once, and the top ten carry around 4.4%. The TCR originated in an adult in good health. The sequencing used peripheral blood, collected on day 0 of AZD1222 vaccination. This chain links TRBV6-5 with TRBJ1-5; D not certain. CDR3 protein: CASSYGGLSNQPQHF. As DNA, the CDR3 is TGTGCCAGCAGTTACGGCGGATTAAGCAATCAGCCCCAGCATTTT.